The clone carrying this T cell receptor beta chain was counted between two and nine times. Its cognate antigen is unknown. These data originate in a study of beta chain features in type 1 diabetes. Study-wide results and caveats: A pattern of fewer insertions and more deletions at VDJ junctions was seen in type 1 diabetes patients. Across patients, naive, central memory and Treg TCRB repertoires exhibited apparently greater similarity than was observed across healthy donors. Patients and controls would be equally affected if PCR favored shorter templates. These data did not resolve whether HLA type affects TCRB rearrangement.

Since all of the isolated RNA was reverse transcribed, expressed TCRB transcripts were what got sequenced. Some clones are missing from TCRdb's copy, which holds only in-frame ones; the method was immunoSEQ multiplex PCR. The sample carries 30,000 to 45,000 clones, roughly 64% recorded once. The ends were cut back, 0 bases at V and 6 bases at J, with 18 bases in the middle. The germline CDR1 and CDR2 sequences are SGHTA and FQGNSA. The length of the CDR3 is 16 residues. This clonotype was sampled from a woman aged 30 to 39 in good health. The sample was Tregs from blood. The chain uses TRBV7-2 and TRBJ2-7, with D maybe TRBD2 (5 bases). CDR3 region: CASSLASLGVSAEQYF. CDR3 DNA: TGTGCCAGCAGCTTAGCATCTTTGGGAGTGAGCGCCGAGCAGTACTTC.